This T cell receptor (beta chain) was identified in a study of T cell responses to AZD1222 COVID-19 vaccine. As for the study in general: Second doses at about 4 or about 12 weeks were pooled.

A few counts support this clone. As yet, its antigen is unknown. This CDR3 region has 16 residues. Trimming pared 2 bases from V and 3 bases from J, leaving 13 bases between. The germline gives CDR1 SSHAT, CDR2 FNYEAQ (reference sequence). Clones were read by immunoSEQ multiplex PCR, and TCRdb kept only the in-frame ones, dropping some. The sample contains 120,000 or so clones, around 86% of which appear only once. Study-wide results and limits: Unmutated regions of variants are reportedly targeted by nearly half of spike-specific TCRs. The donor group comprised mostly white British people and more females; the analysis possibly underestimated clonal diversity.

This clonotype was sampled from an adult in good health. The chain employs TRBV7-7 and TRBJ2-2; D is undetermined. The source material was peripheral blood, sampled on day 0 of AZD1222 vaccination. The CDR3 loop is CASSLSLNTYTGELFF. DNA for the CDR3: TGTGCCAGCAGCTTATCGCTAAACACTTACACCGGGGAGCTGTTTTTT.